This TCR beta chain was recorded in a study of vaccination effects on CD4 cells after COVID-19. Clones were sequenced by immunoSEQ multiplex PCR, and TCRdb holds only the in-frame ones, with some missing. The repertoire includes 20,000 to 25,000 clones, around 66% of them detected once, and 12% sits in the top ten. This CDR3 comprises 12 residues. Trimming took 6 bases from V and 0 from J, leaving 5 bases between them. Germline CDR1 reads SGHVS; CDR2 reads FNYEAQ. This clone was seen only a few times. What it recognizes is unknown. CD4+ T cells specific for antigen were expanded with viral peptide pools by the ViraFEST assay before sequencing. It was after more than 8 days of culture that CD4+ T cells were isolated. Vaccine recipients, nucleocapsid antibody negative, had no prior SARS-CoV-2 infection. A density of approximately 2 million PBMC per well was used; these cells were cultured with roughly 10 IU/ml IL-2 and about 9.4 ug/ml peptides.

Study-wide results and limits: Only a single clone (1 of 255 vaccine-induced clones in healthy vaccinees) cross-reacted with common cold coronaviruses. There was marked clonal contraction among infection- and vaccine-induced clones late after vaccination.

The sample consisted of CD4+ T cells from PBMCs cultured with HCoV-229E spike peptides, taken before COVID-19 vaccination. J is TRBJ2-5 and V is TRBV7-6; no clear D gene. The clonotype originates from a human donor who received a COVID-19 vaccine. The CDR3 bases are TGTGCCAGCAGTAGGGACCAAGAGACCCAGTACTTC. Amino acids: CASSRDQETQYF.